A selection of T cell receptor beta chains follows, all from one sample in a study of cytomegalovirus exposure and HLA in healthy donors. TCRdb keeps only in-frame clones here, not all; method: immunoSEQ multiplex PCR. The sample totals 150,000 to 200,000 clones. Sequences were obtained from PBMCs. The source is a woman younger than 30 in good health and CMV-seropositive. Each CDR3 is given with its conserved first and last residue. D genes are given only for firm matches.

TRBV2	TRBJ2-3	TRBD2	TGTGCCAGCAGACTAGCGGGACCCCAAGATACGCAGTATTTT	CASRLAGPQDTQYF
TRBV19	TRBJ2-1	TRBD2	TGTGCCAGTAGTAGGGAGGGGATCCCCCCCAATGAGCAGTTCTTC	CASSREGIPPNEQFF
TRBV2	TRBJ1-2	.	TGTGCCAGCAGTGTTGGCATCTCGGCGGCCTATGGCTACACCTTC	CASSVGISAAYGYTF
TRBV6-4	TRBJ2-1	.	TGTGCCAGCAGTGACTCGGCGGGAACCTACAATGAGCAGTTCTTC	CASSDSAGTYNEQFF
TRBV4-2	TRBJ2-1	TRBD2	TGTGCCAGCAGCTCAGTTGGCGGGAGCTCCTACAATGAGCAGTTCTTC	CASSSVGGSSYNEQFF
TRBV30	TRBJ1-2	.	TGTGCCTGGAGTACCACAGGAATCCCTAACACCTTC	CAWSTTGIPNTF
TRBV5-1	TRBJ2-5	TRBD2	TGCGCCAGCAGCTTGGGAGTAACGGGAGGAGAGACCCAGTACTTC	CASSLGVTGGETQYF
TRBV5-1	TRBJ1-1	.	TGCGCCAGCAGCCCCTGGACAGCAATGAACACTGAAGCTTTCTTT	CASSPWTAMNTEAFF
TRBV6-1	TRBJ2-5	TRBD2	TGTGCCAGCAGTGAATGGGACTATGCACGGGAGACCCAGTACTTC	CASSEWDYARETQYF
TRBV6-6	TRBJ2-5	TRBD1	TGTGCCAGCAGTCGCCGGACAGGGGGGGAGACCCAGTACTTC	CASSRRTGGETQYF
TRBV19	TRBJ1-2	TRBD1	TGTGCCAGTAGTACCCAGGGGGCGCGAGTTGGCTACACCTTC	CASSTQGARVGYTF
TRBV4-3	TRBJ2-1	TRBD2	TGCGCCAGCAGCCAAGGGTGGGCTAGCGGGGATGAGCAGTTCTTC	CASSQGWASGDEQFF
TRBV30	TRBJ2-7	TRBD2	TGTGCCTGGAGTGGGACTAGCGGGAGGTCGGGGTACGAGCAGTACTTC	CAWSGTSGRSGYEQYF
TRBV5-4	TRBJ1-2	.	TGTGCCAGCAGCGAACCCGGAGTGTATGGCTACACCTTC	CASSEPGVYGYTF
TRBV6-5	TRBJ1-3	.	TGTGCCAGCAGTATCCGGGGGGCTGGAAACACCATATATTTT	CASSIRGAGNTIYF
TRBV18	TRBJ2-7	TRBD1	TGTGCCAGCTCAAAGGGACAGGGTGACGAGCAGTACTTC	CASSKGQGDEQYF
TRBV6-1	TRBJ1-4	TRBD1	TGTGCCAGCATTAAAACAGGGGGGACTAATGAAAAACTGTTTTTT	CASIKTGGTNEKLFF
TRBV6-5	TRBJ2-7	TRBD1	TGTGCCAGCAGTTCCCCCGGGACAGGTTTTTACGAGCAGTACTTC	CASSSPGTGFYEQYF
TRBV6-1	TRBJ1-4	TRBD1	TGTGCCAGCAGTGCCAGGGACAGGGGTAATGAAAAACTGTTTTTT	CASSARDRGNEKLFF
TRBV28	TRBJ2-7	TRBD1	TGTGCCAGCGAGGGGACAGTCTACGAGCAGTACTTC	CASEGTVYEQYF
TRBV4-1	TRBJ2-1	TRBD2	TGCGCCAGCAGCCGCGGGGGGGTGGTCCTTCTGGGCAATGAGCAGTTCTTC	CASSRGGVVLLGNEQFF
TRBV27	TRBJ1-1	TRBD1	TGTGCCAGCAGTTTATTCGGTAGCATACAGGGGGGGACTGAAGCTTTCTTT	CASSLFGSIQGGTEAFF
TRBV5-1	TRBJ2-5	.	TGCGCCAGCAGGCGGGGCTCCCAAGAGACCCAGTACTTC	CASRRGSQETQYF
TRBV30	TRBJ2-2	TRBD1	TGTGCCTGGGACAGGGGGCTTGGCACCGGGGAGCTGTTTTTT	CAWDRGLGTGELFF